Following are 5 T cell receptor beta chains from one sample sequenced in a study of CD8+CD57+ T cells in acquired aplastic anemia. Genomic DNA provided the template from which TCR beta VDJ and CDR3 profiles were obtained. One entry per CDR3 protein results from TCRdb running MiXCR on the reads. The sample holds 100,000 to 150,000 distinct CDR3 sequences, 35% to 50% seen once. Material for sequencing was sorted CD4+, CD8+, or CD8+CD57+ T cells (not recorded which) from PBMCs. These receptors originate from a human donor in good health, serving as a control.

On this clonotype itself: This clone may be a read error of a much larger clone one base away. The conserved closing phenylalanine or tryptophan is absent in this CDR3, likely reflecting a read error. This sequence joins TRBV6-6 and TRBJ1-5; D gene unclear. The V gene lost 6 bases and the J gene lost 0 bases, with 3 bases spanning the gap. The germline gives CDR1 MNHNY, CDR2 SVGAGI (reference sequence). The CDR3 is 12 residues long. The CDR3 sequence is CASRYSNQPQHS. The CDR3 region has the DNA TGTGCCAGCAGGTATAGCAATCAGCCCCAGCATTCT.

The CDR3 DNA reads as TGTGCCAGCAGGGGCGGGACAGGTGGCCCCTATAATTCACCCCTCCACTTT. Amino acid sequence: CASRGGTGGPYNSPLHF. V and J are TRBV2 and TRBJ1-6; TRBD1 matches at 8 bases. From germline, CDR1 is SNHLY and CDR2 FYNNEI. V shed 6 bases, J shed 2 bases, and the junction held 9 bases outside the gene matches. The CDR3 spans 17 residues.

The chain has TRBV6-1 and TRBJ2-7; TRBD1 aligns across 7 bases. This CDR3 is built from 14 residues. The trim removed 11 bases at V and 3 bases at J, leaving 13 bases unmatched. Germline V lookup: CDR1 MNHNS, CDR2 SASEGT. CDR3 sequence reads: CALAPGQNFYEQYF. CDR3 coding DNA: TGTGCCTTAGCCCCGGGACAGAATTTCTACGAGCAGTACTTC.

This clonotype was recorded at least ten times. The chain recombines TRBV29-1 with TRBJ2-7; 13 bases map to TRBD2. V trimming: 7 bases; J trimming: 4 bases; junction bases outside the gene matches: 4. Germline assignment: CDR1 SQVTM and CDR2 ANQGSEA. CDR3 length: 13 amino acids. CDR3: CSAKGLAGYEQYF. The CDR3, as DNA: TGCAGCGCCAAGGGACTAGCGGGATACGAGCAGTACTTC.

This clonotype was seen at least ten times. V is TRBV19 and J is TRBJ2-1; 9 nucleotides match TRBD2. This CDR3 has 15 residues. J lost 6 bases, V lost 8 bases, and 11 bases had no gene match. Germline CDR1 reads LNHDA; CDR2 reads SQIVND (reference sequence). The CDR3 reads CASGGSGRTLNEQFF. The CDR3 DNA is TGTGCCAGTGGGGGTAGCGGGAGAACCCTCAATGAGCAGTTCTTC.